These 25 T cell receptor beta chains came from one sample sequenced in a study of blood T cell repertoires in COVID-19. Produced via immunoSEQ multiplex PCR; TCRdb's table is partial and in-frame only. The sample contains approximately 14,000 clones, 85% to 90% of which appear only once. Sequencing was performed on peripheral blood. Receptors were obtained from a woman in her seventies in a cohort sampled during active or convalescent COVID-19.

The rearrangement joins TRBV2 to TRBJ2-1, with 9 nucleotides matching TRBD2. Germline CDR1 SNHLY, CDR2 FYNNEI. The junction had 7 bases not matched to a gene; V was cut back by 8 bases and J by 5 bases. This CDR3 contains 14 residues. CDR3 DNA: TGTGCCAGCTCCACTAGCGGGCGTAACAATGAGCAGTTCTTC. Protein: CASSTSGRNNEQFF.

J is TRBJ2-1 and V is TRBV6-2 or TRBV6-3, with 8 positions matching TRBD2. The J segment lost 4 bases and the V segment lost 6 bases, leaving 11 bases of the junction unmatched. This CDR3 spans 16 amino acids. The germline gives CDR1 MNHEY, CDR2 SVGEGT. The CDR3 bases are TGTGCCAGCAGCGGGTTCGGAACTAGCGGTTACAATGAGCAGTTCTTC. Protein sequence: CASSGFGTSGYNEQFF.

Of note for this clone: A read error may produce the germline difference seen at one junction end. The chain recombines TRBV18 with TRBJ2-7; 9 nucleotides agree with TRBD1. Germline V gene lookup returns CDR1 KGHSH and CDR2 LQKENI. There are 11 residues in the CDR3. The CDR3 loop reads CASSQTGGFFF. The DNA for the CDR3 is TGTGCCAGCTCACAAACAGGGGGCTTTTTCTTC.

This chain joins TRBV6-5 and TRBJ2-1; D possibly corresponds to TRBD1 (5 bases). Trimming left V 2 bases short and J 6 bases short, with 8 bases between. This CDR3 is built from 13 residues. CDR1 is MNHEY, CDR2 SVGAGI, per germline. The CDR3 DNA sequence: TGTGCCAGCAGTTACCCAGGGTCCAATGAGCAGTTCTTC. Protein: CASSYPGSNEQFF.

Written as DNA, the CDR3 is TGTGCCAGCAGCCCTCGCCCGGGAATCACTGAAGCTTTCTTT. Its translation: CASSPRPGITEAFF. The genes are TRBV11-2 and TRBJ1-1; no clear D. The germline V gene encodes CDR1 SGHAT and CDR2 FQNNGV. V lost 5 bases and J 4 bases, leaving 14 bases between the germline ends. The CDR3 loop spans 14 amino acids. Using reference TRBV11-2 and TRBJ1-1 for the parts outside the CDR3, the full variable domain is EAGVAQSPRYKIIEKRQSVAFWCNPISGHATLYWYQQILGQGPKLLIQFQNNGVVDDSQLPKDRFSAERLKGVDSTLKIQPAKLEDSAVYLCASSPRPGITEAFFGQGTRLTVV.

The chain carries TRBV5-4 and TRBJ1-2; possible D gene TRBD1, 6 bases. There are 12 residues in the CDR3. V shed 2 bases and J shed 7 bases, with 9 bases lying between them. Germline V gene data show CDR1 as SGHNT and CDR2 as YYREEE (reference sequence). The CDR3 reads CASSLSGVGYTF. The DNA for the CDR3 is TGTGCCAGCAGCTTATCAGGGGTTGGCTACACCTTC.

The V and J genes are TRBV7-8 and TRBJ2-1, with D possibly matching TRBD1 (6 bases). Between the trimmed V and J ends, which lost 4 bases and 0 bases, there was a span of 10 bases. This CDR3 region has 15 residues. The V gene's germline CDR1 is SGHVS and CDR2 FQNEAQ. As DNA, the CDR3 is TGTGCCAGCAGCTATACAGGGTTCTCCTACAATGAGCAGTTCTTC. This translates into CASSYTGFSYNEQFF.

The rearrangement links TRBV4-2 to TRBJ1-1, with 8 bases lining up with TRBD1. This CDR3 spans 13 amino acids. Trimming took 0 bases from V and 11 from J; bases not matched to a gene: 5. CDR1 and CDR2 (germline): LGHNA, YNFKEQ. The CDR3 DNA is TGTGCCAGCAGCCAAGATGCAGGGGGCGACGCTTTCTTT. Translation: CASSQDAGGDAFF.

The chain couples TRBV12-3 or TRBV12-4 to TRBJ1-1, with no clear D. Trimming removed 2 bases at V and 9 bases at J, with 7 bases between. CDR3 length equals 11 residues. This chain's CDR3 is CASSLPHKAFF. CDR3 nucleotide sequence: TGTGCCAGCAGTTTACCCCACAAAGCTTTCTTT.

The rearrangement joins TRBV11-2 to TRBJ2-5; 10 positions match TRBD2. CDR3 size: 13 residues. Germline assignment: CDR1 SGHAT and CDR2 FQNNGV. V lost 6 bases, J lost 5 bases, and 3 bases stayed unmatched. This CDR3 is CASSSGRRETQYF. CDR3 in DNA: TGTGCCAGCAGTAGCGGGAGGCGGGAGACCCAGTACTTC.

The chain employs TRBV3-1 (or the pseudogene TRBV3-2) and TRBJ2-1, with a weak D call TRBD1 (6 bases). The CDR3 runs 15 residues. Germline CDR1 and CDR2: LGHDT and YNNKEL (reference sequence). V shed 3 bases and J shed 2 bases, with 11 bases lying between them. This CDR3 is CASSHQGSPYNEQFF. The CDR3 nucleotides read TGTGCCAGCAGCCACCAGGGGAGCCCCTACAATGAGCAGTTCTTC.

The chain has TRBV5-5 and TRBJ1-6; 7 bases map to TRBD1. The trim removed 5 bases at V and 7 bases at J, leaving 6 bases unmatched. The CDR3 has 14 amino acids. Germline V gives CDR1 SGHKS, CDR2 YYEKEE (reference sequence). The CDR3 is CASRAGTVNSPLHF. In nucleotides, the CDR3 is TGTGCCAGCAGGGCCGGGACAGTAAATTCACCCCTCCACTTT.

The V and J genes are TRBV2 and TRBJ2-7; 7 bases match TRBD2. The ends lost 6 bases at V and 6 bases at J; junction bases unmatched: 11. The CDR3 extends over 14 amino acids. Germline V CDR1 and CDR2: SNHLY, FYNNEI. The CDR3 is CASSIVASGGEQYF. The CDR3 DNA reads as TGTGCCAGCAGCATAGTGGCTAGCGGCGGCGAGCAGTACTTC.

The V gene is TRBV5-1, the J gene TRBJ2-5; 10 positions agree with TRBD2. The CDR3 is 15 residues long. Germline assignment: CDR1 SGHRS and CDR2 YFSETQ. V shed 7 bases and J 4 bases; nucleotides not matched to a gene: 10. In DNA, the CDR3 is TGCGCCAGCGTGGCTAGCGGGGGAAAGGGAGAGACCCAGTACTTC. Translated: CASVASGGKGETQYF.

This clone was picked up one time. An end of the junction does not agree with germline; a read error may underlie this. The chain is built from TRBV28 and TRBJ2-7; D possibly corresponds to TRBD1 (5 bases). CDR3 length equals 12 residues. CDR1 is MDHEN and CDR2 is SYDVKM in the germline V gene. The CDR3 region is CASSFLWGPRLF. The CDR3 DNA reads as TGTGCCAGCAGTTTCCTCTGGGGCCCCAGGCTTTTC. The variable domain in full, with the rest retrieved from reference TRBV28 and TRBJ2-7, is DVKVTQSSRYLVKRTGEKVFLECVQDMDHENMFWYRQDPGLGLRLIYFSYDVKMKEKGDIPEGYSVSREKKERFSLILESASTNQTSMYLCASSFLWGPRLFGPGTRLTVT.

This chain connects TRBV5-1 to TRBJ1-5; weak D call: TRBD1 (6 bases). The CDR3 contains 14 residues. Trimming shortened V by 4 bases and J by 7 bases, and 15 bases separated the two germline ends. Germline values: CDR1 SGHRS, CDR2 YFSETQ. The CDR3 sequence is CASSPLTGQQPQHF. Here the CDR3 DNA reads TGCGCCAGCAGCCCTCTGACAGGCCAGCAGCCCCAGCATTTT.

The chain combines TRBV29-1 with TRBJ2-5; the match to TRBD2 covers 11 bases. This CDR3 has 11 amino acids. The trim removed 8 bases at V and 8 bases at J, leaving 4 bases unmatched. Germline V gene sequence: CDR1 SQVTM, CDR2 ANQGSEA. CDR3 DNA sequence: TGCAGCTCCGGGACTAGCGGCACCCAGTACTTC. Its translation is CSSGTSGTQYF.

This clone was found a few times. The chain uses TRBV28 and TRBJ1-4; 8 bases agree with TRBD1. CDR3 length equals 15 residues. V trimming: 2 bases; J trimming: 6 bases; junction bases outside the gene matches: 5. In germline, CDR1 is MDHEN, CDR2 SYDVKM. The CDR3 DNA reads TGTGCCAGCAGTTTACAAGGACAGGGTTATGAAAAACTGTTTTTT. Its protein product is CASSLQGQGYEKLFF.

This clone was seen more than once but under ten times. Germline and junction disagree at one end, which may indicate a read error. The chain is built from TRBV24-1 and TRBJ2-7, with D possibly TRBD1 on 6 matching bases. CDR1 and CDR2 (germline): KGHDR, SFDVKD. This CDR3 has 10 amino acids. This CDR3 reads CATSVGQGFF. The CDR3 DNA reads TGTGCCACCAGTGTGGGACAAGGTTTTTTC.

The V gene is TRBV5-5, the J gene TRBJ1-6; D is undetermined. CDR3 length: 17 amino acids. Germline CDR1 and CDR2: SGHKS and YYEKEE (reference sequence). The V end lost 6 bases, the J end lost 7 bases, and 23 bases lay between the germline ends. The CDR3 here is CASIASIGGFSNSPLHF. The CDR3 nucleotides read TGTGCCAGCATCGCATCAATAGGCGGGTTCAGCAATTCACCCCTCCACTTT.

The J gene is TRBJ1-1, the V gene TRBV4-3; D perhaps matches TRBD1 (5 bases). CDR3 length: 16 amino acids. In germline, CDR1 is LGHNA, CDR2 YSLEER. Trimming removed 0 bases at V and 3 bases at J, with 14 bases between. The CDR3 sequence: CASSQDGTGTDTEAFF. DNA for the CDR3: TGCGCCAGCAGCCAAGATGGAACAGGAACGGACACTGAAGCTTTCTTT.

The chain joins TRBV5-8 to TRBJ1-5; the D gene is possibly TRBD1 (6 bases). V lost 3 bases, J lost 11 bases, and 24 bases lay in between. Germline V gene sequence: CDR1 SGHTS, CDR2 YDEGEE. This CDR3 is 16 amino acids long. In nucleotides, the CDR3 is TGTGCCAGCAGCTCGCCGACGGACAGTCGTGAGTTAGCCCAGCATTTT. It specifies CASSSPTDSRELAQHF.

V gene TRBV6-2 or TRBV6-3 combines with J gene TRBJ1-5, with 8 bases aligning to TRBD1. There are 17 residues in the CDR3. Unmatched junction bases numbered 8, after V lost 2 bases and J lost 2 bases. Germline CDR1 MNHEY, CDR2 SVGEGT. As DNA, the CDR3 is TGTGCCAGCAGTTACCAATGGACAGGGTGGCGCAATCAGCCCCAGCATTTT. Protein sequence: CASSYQWTGWRNQPQHF.

The J gene is TRBJ1-3, the V gene TRBV28; no clear D. The germline V and J ends were trimmed by 3 bases and 5 bases, with 14 bases remaining between them. Germline CDR1 reads MDHEN; CDR2 reads SYDVKM. CDR3 length: 15 amino acids. CDR3 in DNA: TGTGCCAGCAGTTTTTCTGGACTCATCAGAAACACCATATATTTT. It translates to CASSFSGLIRNTIYF.

The chain carries TRBV6-1 and TRBJ1-5; TRBD1 might be the D (5 bases). The ends were cut back, 4 bases at V and 4 bases at J, with 23 bases in the middle. The germline V gene encodes CDR1 MNHNS and CDR2 SASEGT. The CDR3 contains 18 residues. As DNA, the CDR3 is TGTGCCAGCAGTGGGACCGCTCTCAGAAGTGGGGGGAATCAGCCCCAGCATTTT. Translating gives CASSGTALRSGGNQPQHF.